Sequencing of this T cell receptor (beta chain) was carried out in a study of cytomegalovirus exposure and HLA in healthy donors. Notes on the study in general: Researchers counted 164 TCR beta chains as cytomegalovirus-associated. Researchers left out some V segments, among them TRBV6-2 and TRBV6-3, as indistinguishable. An analysis was carried out later, and it reportedly showed fewer N-insertions in an Asian-associated ancestry cluster than the 666-donor mean.

Remarks on this clone: The target antigen is unknown.

Healthy bone marrow donors formed the donor group. Primers for the PCR totalled 60 Vbeta and 13 Jbeta. Generated by immunoSEQ multiplex PCR, the TCRdb table keeps only in-frame clones and is missing some. This repertoire shows about 64,000 clones, 85% to 90% found once; its top ten account for about 11%. V lost 4 bases, J lost 5 bases, and 14 bases lay in between. The CDR3 totals 14 residues. The V gene's germline CDR1 is MNHEY and CDR2 SVGAGI. The chain has TRBV6-5 and TRBJ2-5, with TRBD1 as a possible D gene (5 bases). The clonotype originates from a female donor in good health and CMV-seronegative. The sample consisted of PBMCs. The CDR3: CASSSWQGTETQYF. CDR3 DNA sequence: TGTGCCAGCAGTTCGTGGCAGGGCACCGAGACCCAGTACTTC.